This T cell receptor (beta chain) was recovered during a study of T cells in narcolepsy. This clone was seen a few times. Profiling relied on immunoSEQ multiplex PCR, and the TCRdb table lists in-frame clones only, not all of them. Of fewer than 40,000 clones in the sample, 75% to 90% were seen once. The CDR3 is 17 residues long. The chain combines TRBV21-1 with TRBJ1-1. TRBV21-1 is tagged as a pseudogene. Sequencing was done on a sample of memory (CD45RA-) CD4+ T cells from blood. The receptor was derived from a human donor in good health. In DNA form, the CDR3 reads TGTGCCAGCAGATTCCTTCCCATTACGGGGGTACGTGATGAAGCTTTCTTT. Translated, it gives CASRFLPITGVRDEAFF.